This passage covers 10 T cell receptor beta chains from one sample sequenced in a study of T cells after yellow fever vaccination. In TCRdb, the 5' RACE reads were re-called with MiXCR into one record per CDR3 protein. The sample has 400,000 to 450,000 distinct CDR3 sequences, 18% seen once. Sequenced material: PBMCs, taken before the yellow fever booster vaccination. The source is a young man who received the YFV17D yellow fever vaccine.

CDR3 DNA sequence: TGTGCCAGCAGGCCCGCCCCACTAGCGGGAGAGCAGTACGTC. Protein sequence: CASRPAPLAGEQYV. The rearrangement uses TRBV27 and TRBJ2-7; 10 bases line up with TRBD2. CDR3 length: 14 residues. V shed 6 bases, J shed 7 bases, and the junction held 9 bases outside the gene matches. CDR1 is MNHEY, CDR2 SMNVEV, per germline (reference sequence).

The CDR3: CASSQDEGRTEAFF. DNA for the CDR3: TGCGCCAGCAGCCAAGATGAGGGTCGGACTGAAGCTTTCTTT. The chain is built from TRBV4-3 and TRBJ1-1; D remains unclear. Germline loops: CDR1 LGHNA, CDR2 YSLEER. Between the trimmed V and J ends, which lost 0 bases and 5 bases, there was a span of 10 bases. The CDR3 has 14 amino acids.

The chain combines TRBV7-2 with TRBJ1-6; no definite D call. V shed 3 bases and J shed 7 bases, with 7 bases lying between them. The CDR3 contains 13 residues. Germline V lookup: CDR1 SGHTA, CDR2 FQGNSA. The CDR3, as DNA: TGTGCCAGCAGCTTGGGTCAAAATTCACCCCTCCACTTT. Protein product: CASSLGQNSPLHF. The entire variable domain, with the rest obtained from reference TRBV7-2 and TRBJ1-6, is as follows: GAGVSQSPSNKVTEKGKDVELRCDPISGHTALYWYRQSLGQGLEFLIYFQGNSAPDKSGLPSDRFSAERTGGSVSTLTIQRTQQEDSAVYLCASSLGQNSPLHFGNGTRLTVT.

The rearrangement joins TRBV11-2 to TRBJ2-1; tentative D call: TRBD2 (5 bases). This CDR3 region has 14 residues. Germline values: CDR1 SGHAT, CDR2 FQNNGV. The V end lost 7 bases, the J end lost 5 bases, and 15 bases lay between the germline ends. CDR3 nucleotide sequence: TGTGCCAGCACCTCGACTGGACTCCACAATGAGCAGTTCTTC. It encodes CASTSTGLHNEQFF.

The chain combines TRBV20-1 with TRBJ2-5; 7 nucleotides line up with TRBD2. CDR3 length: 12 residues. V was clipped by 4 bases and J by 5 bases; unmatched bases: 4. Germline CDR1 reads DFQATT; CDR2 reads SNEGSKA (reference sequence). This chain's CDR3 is CSAMAGVETQYF. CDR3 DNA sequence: TGCAGTGCTATGGCGGGGGTGGAGACCCAGTACTTC.

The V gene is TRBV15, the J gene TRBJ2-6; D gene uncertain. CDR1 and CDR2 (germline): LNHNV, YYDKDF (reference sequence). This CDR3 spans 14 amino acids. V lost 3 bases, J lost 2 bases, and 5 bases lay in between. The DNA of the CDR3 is TGTGCCACCAGCAGCCAAACTGGGGCCAACGTCCTGACTTTC. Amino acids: CATSSQTGANVLTF.

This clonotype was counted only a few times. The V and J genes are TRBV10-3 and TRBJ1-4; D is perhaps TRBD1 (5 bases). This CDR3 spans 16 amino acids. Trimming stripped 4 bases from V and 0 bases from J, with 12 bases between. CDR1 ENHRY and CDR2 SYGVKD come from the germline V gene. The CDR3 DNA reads TGTGCCATCAGTGGTAGCAGGGACGCAACTAATGAAAAACTGTTTTTT. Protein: CAISGSRDATNEKLFF.

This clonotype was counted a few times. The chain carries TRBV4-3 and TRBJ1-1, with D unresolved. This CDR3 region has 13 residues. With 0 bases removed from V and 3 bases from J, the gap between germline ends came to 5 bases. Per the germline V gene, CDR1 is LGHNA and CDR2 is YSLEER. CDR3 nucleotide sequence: TGCGCCAGCAGCCAAGACCCAGACACTGAAGCTTTCTTT. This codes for CASSQDPDTEAFF.

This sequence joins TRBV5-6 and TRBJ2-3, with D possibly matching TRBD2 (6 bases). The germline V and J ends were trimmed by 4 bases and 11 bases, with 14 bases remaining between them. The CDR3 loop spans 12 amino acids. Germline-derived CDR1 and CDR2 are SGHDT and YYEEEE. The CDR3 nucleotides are TGTGCCAGCAGCCCCGGGACGGGAGAGCAGTATTTT. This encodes CASSPGTGEQYF.

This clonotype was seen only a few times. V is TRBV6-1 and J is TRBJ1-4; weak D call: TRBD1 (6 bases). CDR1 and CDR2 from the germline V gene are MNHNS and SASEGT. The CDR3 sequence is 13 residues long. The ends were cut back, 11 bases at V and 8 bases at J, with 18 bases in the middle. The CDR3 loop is CAGRRGGLEKLFF. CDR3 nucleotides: TGTGCCGGCCGACGAGGGGGATTGGAAAAACTGTTTTTT.